Below, 18 T cell receptor beta chains from the same sample are listed, as sequenced in a study of cytomegalovirus exposure and HLA in healthy donors. The PCR was carried out with 60 Vbeta primers and 13 Jbeta primers. Clones were sequenced by immunoSEQ multiplex PCR, and TCRdb holds only the in-frame ones, with some missing. The sample lists under 200,000 clones, around 79% seen once, with 3.5% to 5.5% in the top ten. Material for sequencing was PBMCs. The receptors shown here come from a man aged 40-50 years in good health and CMV-seronegative.

A few counts support this clone. The chain uses TRBV19 and TRBJ2-5, with 8 bases aligning to TRBD1. The V and J ends lost 4 bases and 5 bases, in that order; junction bases with no gene match: 6. The CDR3 consists of 14 residues. CDR1 and CDR2 (germline): LNHDA, SQIVND (reference sequence). The CDR3 DNA sequence: TGTGCCAGTAGTAACGACAGGGGTTCTGAGACCCAGTACTTC. Translating it yields CASSNDRGSETQYF.

The chain combines TRBV18 with TRBJ2-3; TRBD2 matches at 7 bases. V lost 0 bases, J lost 0 bases, and 3 bases stayed unmatched. This CDR3 is 16 amino acids long. Germline V gene data show CDR1 as KGHSH and CDR2 as LQKENI. The CDR3 DNA reads as TGTGCCAGCTCACCACCCAGCGGGGCTAGCACAGATACGCAGTATTTT. Amino acids: CASSPPSGASTDTQYF.

This clone was counted between two and nine times. The J gene is TRBJ2-2, the V gene TRBV25-1; possible D gene TRBD1, 6 bases. Germline V gene data show CDR1 as MGHDK and CDR2 as SYGVNS. The CDR3 extends over 13 amino acids. V dropped 7 bases and J dropped 4 bases, with 10 bases sitting between them. CDR3 residues: CASTQGGTGELFF. The CDR3 nucleotides are TGTGCCAGCACCCAAGGGGGCACCGGGGAGCTGTTTTTT.

This clone occurred a few times. The V gene is TRBV7-9, the J gene TRBJ2-3; a possible D gene is TRBD2 (5 bases). The CDR3 consists of 14 residues. Germline V gene lookup returns CDR1 SEHNR and CDR2 FQNEAQ (reference sequence). Trimming took 1 base from V and 2 from J, leaving 7 bases between them. CDR3: CASSLDGDTDTQYF. The CDR3 DNA reads as TGTGCCAGCAGCTTAGACGGGGACACAGATACGCAGTATTTT.

The V gene is TRBV4-2, the J gene TRBJ2-7; 8 nucleotides agree with TRBD2. Germline values: CDR1 LGHNA, CDR2 YNFKEQ. The junction had 4 bases not matched to a gene; V was cut back by 6 bases and J by 3 bases. This CDR3 region has 13 residues. CDR3 sequence reads: CASRAAGDYEQYF. The CDR3 DNA sequence: TGTGCCAGCAGAGCAGCGGGGGACTACGAGCAGTACTTC.

J is TRBJ2-5 and V is TRBV5-6; D might be TRBD2 (6 bases). Trimming pared 2 bases from V and 2 bases from J, leaving 19 bases between. The CDR3 runs 17 residues. Germline values: CDR1 SGHDT, CDR2 YYEEEE. CDR3 protein: CASSLEARDGRQETQYF. The CDR3 DNA sequence: TGTGCCAGCAGCTTAGAAGCTCGGGATGGGAGGCAAGAGACCCAGTACTTC.

This chain links TRBV9 with TRBJ2-5, with D unclear. The CDR3 runs 14 residues. From germline, CDR1 is SGDLS and CDR2 YYNGEE. V was cut by 0 bases and J by 1 base, with 7 bases left in between. CDR3 loop: CASSVAPLQETQYF. The CDR3 nucleotides are TGTGCCAGCAGCGTAGCTCCCCTCCAAGAGACCCAGTACTTC.

Only a few counts were recorded for this clone. The rearrangement uses TRBV4-1 and TRBJ2-5; 9 nucleotides align to TRBD2. Germline-derived CDR1 and CDR2 are MGHRA and YSYEKL. The CDR3 is made up of 16 amino acids. Trimming cost V 2 bases and J 1 base; bases outside gene matches: 5. The CDR3 here is CASSQYRGGAQETQYF. The CDR3 DNA follows: TGCGCCAGCAGCCAATACCGCGGGGGGGCCCAAGAGACCCAGTACTTC.

This chain links TRBV6-6 with TRBJ2-5; 8 positions agree with TRBD2. CDR1 is MNHNY, CDR2 SVGAGI, per germline (reference sequence). The CDR3 covers 15 residues. Unmatched junction bases numbered 5, after V lost 0 bases and J lost 5 bases. The CDR3 sequence: CASSYSISGMETQYF. CDR3 nucleotides: TGTGCCAGCAGTTACTCCATTAGCGGGATGGAGACCCAGTACTTC.

The rearrangement uses TRBV14 and TRBJ2-7, with a tentative D call TRBD1 (6 bases). This CDR3 spans 15 amino acids. The V and J ends lost 4 bases and 2 bases respectively, with 15 bases between them. Germline V gene sequence: CDR1 SGHDN, CDR2 FVKESK. CDR3 sequence (DNA): TGTGCCAGCAGCCTCCAACAGGGAAATACCTACGAGCAGTACTTC. Its translation is CASSLQQGNTYEQYF.

The chain uses TRBV9 and TRBJ1-1; D call uncertain. Germline V gene data show CDR1 as SGDLS and CDR2 as YYNGEE. The V end was cut by 0 bases, the J end by 6 bases, with 15 bases between. This CDR3 comprises 15 residues. CDR3 sequence: CASSVEAVGRAEAFF. The DNA of the CDR3 is TGTGCCAGCAGCGTAGAAGCGGTTGGGAGGGCTGAAGCTTTCTTT. Combining the CDR3 with reference TRBV9 and TRBJ1-1 gives the whole variable domain DSGVTQTPKHLITATGQRVTLRCSPRSGDLSVYWYQQSLDQGLQFLIQYYNGEERAKGNILERFSAQQFPDLHSELNLSSLELGDSALYFCASSVEAVGRAEAFFGQGTRLTVV.

The chain combines TRBV4-2 with TRBJ2-5; D is undetermined. Germline CDR1 reads LGHNA; CDR2 reads YNFKEQ. Trimming took off 4 bases at V and 5 bases at J, with 11 bases between the two ends. The CDR3 spans 13 residues. The CDR3 DNA sequence: TGTGCCAGCAGCCCCGGGTTAGATGAGACCCAGTACTTC. This translates into CASSPGLDETQYF.

This sequence joins TRBV4-1 and TRBJ1-2; TRBD1 matches 10 bases. V gave up 5 bases and J gave up 6 bases; unmatched junction bases: 3. CDR1 MGHRA and CDR2 YSYEKL come from the germline V gene. This CDR3 is 13 amino acids long. CDR3 nucleotides: TGCGCCAGCAGCGCCGGGACAGGGGATGGCTACACCTTC. Residues: CASSAGTGDGYTF.

This sequence joins TRBV2 and TRBJ1-4, with a tentative D call TRBD1 (6 bases). From germline, CDR1 is SNHLY and CDR2 FYNNEI. The V end was cut by 5 bases, the J end by 3 bases, with 10 bases between. This CDR3 has 14 residues. The CDR3 loop reads CASSTDSANEKLFF. As DNA, the CDR3 is TGTGCCAGCAGTACGGACAGCGCTAATGAAAAACTGTTTTTT.

This sequence joins TRBV19 and TRBJ1-5, with TRBD1 matching 7 bases. The V gene's germline CDR1 is LNHDA and CDR2 SQIVND (reference sequence). The J segment lost 0 bases and the V segment lost 5 bases, leaving 4 bases of the junction unmatched. The CDR3 sequence is 15 residues long. The CDR3 nucleotides are TGTGCCAGTAGTTACAGGGACAGTAGCAATCAGCCCCAGCATTTT. Its translation is CASSYRDSSNQPQHF.

The V and J genes are TRBV9 and TRBJ2-2, with unresolved D. From germline, CDR1 is SGDLS and CDR2 YYNGEE. V was cut by 0 bases and J by 2 bases, with 8 bases left in between. This CDR3 region has 15 residues. The CDR3: CASSVGLTNTGELFF. The CDR3 bases are TGTGCCAGCAGCGTAGGGTTGACAAACACCGGGGAGCTGTTTTTT.

This chain links TRBV4-1 with TRBJ1-2; D not resolved. Germline CDR1 reads MGHRA; CDR2 reads YSYEKL. The CDR3 is 16 amino acids. V dropped 0 bases and J dropped 4 bases, with 15 bases sitting between them. Written as DNA, the CDR3 is TGCGCCAGCAGCCAAGATCGGGGTCTCGGGGTCTATGGCTACACCTTC. It encodes CASSQDRGLGVYGYTF.

This chain links TRBV15 with TRBJ2-3; perhaps TRBD2 as D (9 bases). V lost 9 bases to trimming and J lost 5 bases, with 27 bases between them. Germline assignment: CDR1 LNHNV and CDR2 YYDKDF (reference sequence). This CDR3 spans 17 amino acids. The CDR3 region is CATNPGGLRGGGDTQYF. The CDR3 DNA follows: TGTGCCACTAACCCAGGGGGCTTGCGGGGGGGCGGAGATACGCAGTATTTT.